The 6 T cell receptor beta chains below all came from one sample that was sequenced in a study of blood T cell repertoires in COVID-19. The assay was immunoSEQ multiplex PCR, and TCRdb's table has in-frame clones only and misses some. The table includes 43,000 or so clones, roughly 89% detected once. Sequenced input: peripheral blood. The receptors here all came from a man aged 55 to 70 with active COVID-19.

The chain uses TRBV6-5 and TRBJ1-2; 7 bases map to TRBD1. CDR3 length equals 12 residues. The germline V gene encodes CDR1 MNHEY and CDR2 SVGAGI. The trim removed 4 bases at V and 5 bases at J, leaving 1 base unmatched. This CDR3 is CASSSGGYGYTF. The CDR3 DNA reads TGTGCCAGCAGTTCAGGGGGTTATGGCTACACCTTC.

V and J are TRBV9 and TRBJ1-2; unclear D gene. The V gene's germline CDR1 is SGDLS and CDR2 YYNGEE. Deletions cut 0 bases from V and 7 bases from J, with 13 bases between. This CDR3 is built from 14 residues. CDR3: CASSVDEAVPGYTF. As DNA, the CDR3 is TGTGCCAGCAGCGTAGATGAGGCGGTGCCTGGCTACACCTTC.

This clone was recorded once. V usage is TRBV7-2 and J usage is TRBJ2-2; TRBD2 aligns across 13 bases. The germline CDR1 and CDR2 sequences are SGHTA and FQGNSA. This CDR3 is built from 16 residues. V shed 4 bases and J 1 base; nucleotides not matched to a gene: 0. The CDR3: CASSWTSGGNTGELFF. In DNA form, the CDR3 reads TGTGCCAGCAGCTGGACTAGCGGGGGGAACACCGGGGAGCTGTTTTTT.

The gene calls are TRBV19 and TRBJ2-2; weak D call: TRBD1 (6 bases). Germline CDR1 reads LNHDA; CDR2 reads SQIVND (reference sequence). Trimming left V 7 bases short and J 6 bases short, with 15 bases between. The CDR3 runs 14 residues. The CDR3 DNA reads TGTGCCAGTAATCTTGGGACATTTTCCGGGGAGCTGTTTTTT. Protein product: CASNLGTFSGELFF.

The chain couples TRBV4-1 to TRBJ1-1; the D gene is possibly TRBD1 (5 bases). Trimming left V 3 bases short and J 2 bases short, with 19 bases between. Per the germline V gene, CDR1 is MGHRA and CDR2 is YSYEKL. This CDR3 has 17 amino acids. The CDR3 DNA reads TGCGCCAGCAGCCAGGCCGTGATGGGGGGGGGTAACACTGAAGCTTTCTTT. Translating it yields CASSQAVMGGGNTEAFF.

The chain couples TRBV20-1 to TRBJ2-1; D ambiguous. The V and J ends lost 3 bases and 5 bases respectively, with 11 bases between them. The CDR3 consists of 13 residues. Germline CDR1 reads DFQATT; CDR2 reads SNEGSKA (reference sequence). The CDR3 protein is CSASWPNNNEQFF. CDR3 coding DNA: TGCAGTGCTAGTTGGCCCAATAACAATGAGCAGTTCTTC.